The 15 T cell receptor beta chains below were found in one sample sequenced in a study of T cell repertoires in cytomegalovirus infection (dated by TCRdb to between 2019 and 2020). Their antigen targets remain unknown. The intended sense of this specimen's treatment or condition label: in vitro stimulation with specific CMV peptide epitopes to enrich CMV-specific T cells. The instrument given in TCRdb is Illumina HiSeq 1500. TCRdb itself trimmed the public reads at Q25 with fastp, ran MiXCR and retained productive beta chains. Entries that share a CDR3 protein sequence are merged under the most common genes and DNA. Across this sample there are some 940,000 distinct CDR3 sequences, with roughly 31% seen only once. The ten largest make up over 12% of the sample. The sample was cultured CD8+ T cells from PBMCs, taken from culture after CMV antigen stimulation. Receptors were obtained from a human donor in good health (CMV status not recorded). Some clones in this sample may be carry-over from other donors' samples.

This clonotype was seen only a few times. The chain employs TRBV6-1 and TRBJ2-5; 7 bases align to TRBD1. Germline CDR1 and CDR2: MNHNS and SASEGT. The CDR3 length is 17 residues. V shed 3 bases, J shed 5 bases, and the junction held 15 bases outside the gene matches. The CDR3 bases are TGTGCCAGCAGTGAGACTCCGTACAGAGGGGGCGCGGAGACCCAGTACTTC. This encodes CASSETPYRGGAETQYF.

This clonotype was found many times. The V call is TRBV12-3 or TRBV12-4, the J call TRBJ1-2, with D uncertain. CDR3 length equals 14 residues. Trimming stripped 6 bases from V and 4 bases from J, with 15 bases between. The CDR3 DNA reads as TGTGCCAGCAGCCCGGGCTGGTCAGGCTATGGCTACACCTTC. Translating it yields CASSPGWSGYGYTF.

This chain connects TRBV6-1 to TRBJ2-6; D gene uncertain. The germline CDR1 and CDR2 sequences are MNHNS and SASEGT. CDR3 length: 15 amino acids. Trimming cost V 2 bases and J 0 bases, with 5 bases left between them. The CDR3 spells CASSEPPSGANVLTF. The CDR3 DNA reads as TGTGCCAGCAGTGAACCCCCCTCTGGGGCCAACGTCCTGACTTTC.

V gene TRBV6-1 combines with J gene TRBJ1-4; D not resolved. Per the germline V gene, CDR1 is MNHNS and CDR2 is SASEGT. CDR3 size: 15 residues. V gave up 2 bases and J gave up 8 bases, with 15 bases separating them. The CDR3 reads CASSEIIRFKEKLFF. In nucleotides, the CDR3 is TGTGCCAGCAGTGAAATAATCCGGTTCAAAGAAAAACTGTTTTTT.

This chain uses TRBV7-3 with TRBJ2-2; 7 bases map to TRBD1. V was clipped by 1 base and J by 3 bases; unmatched bases: 5. Germline loops: CDR1 SGHTA, CDR2 FQGTGA. The CDR3 spans 16 residues. The CDR3 loop is CASSLIATGYTGELFF. Here the CDR3 DNA reads TGTGCCAGCAGCTTAATAGCGACAGGGTACACCGGGGAGCTGTTTTTT.

This clonotype was picked up a small number of times. This chain uses TRBV9 with TRBJ2-1; 10 nucleotides agree with TRBD1. J gave up 4 bases and V 3 bases, and 4 bases lay outside the gene matches. This CDR3 contains 15 residues. Germline lookup yields CDR1 SGDLS and CDR2 YYNGEE. CDR3 sequence reads: CASSGGGQGYNEQFF. The CDR3 coding sequence is TGTGCCAGCAGCGGGGGGGGACAGGGGTACAATGAGCAGTTCTTC.

This clonotype came up a few times. The genes are TRBV6-5 and TRBJ2-7; possibly TRBD1 for D (5 bases). The length of the CDR3 is 13 residues. V lost 0 bases and J 5 bases, leaving 8 bases between the germline ends. Per the germline V gene, CDR1 is MNHEY and CDR2 is SVGAGI. The CDR3 loop reads CASSYSPGNEQYF. The CDR3 DNA reads as TGTGCCAGCAGTTACTCCCCAGGGAACGAGCAGTACTTC.

V usage is TRBV5-6 and J usage is TRBJ2-2; D perhaps matches TRBD1 (6 bases). Trimming took 4 bases from V and 1 from J, leaving 11 bases between them. This CDR3 contains 15 residues. Germline V lookup: CDR1 SGHDT, CDR2 YYEEEE. The CDR3 nucleotides are TGTGCCAGCAGCCTTCCGGGACAGAACACCGGGGAGCTGTTTTTT. Residues: CASSLPGQNTGELFF. Filled out from reference TRBV5-6 and TRBJ2-2, the complete variable domain reads DAGVTQSPTHLIKTRGQQVTLRCSPKSGHDTVSWYQQALGQGPQFIFQYYEEEERQRGNFPDRFSGHQFPNYSSELNVNALLLGDSALYLCASSLPGQNTGELFFGEGSRLTVL.

The genes are TRBV15 and TRBJ1-3; D perhaps matches TRBD1 (6 bases). From germline, CDR1 is LNHNV and CDR2 YYDKDF (reference sequence). V was pared by 5 bases and J by 2 bases, with 16 bases between. CDR3 length: 16 amino acids. CDR3 sequence: CATSSQRGGAGNTIYF. For the CDR3, the DNA is TGTGCCACCAGCTCCCAAAGGGGGGGCGCTGGAAACACCATATATTTT.

The rearrangement joins TRBV6-5 to TRBJ1-2; D might be TRBD1 (5 bases). Germline CDR1 reads MNHEY; CDR2 reads SVGAGI. CDR3 size: 17 residues. Trimming pared 0 bases from V and 5 bases from J, leaving 19 bases between. The CDR3 coding sequence is TGTGCCAGCAGTTACTCGCCCCGGGACTTGGTCCTTTATGGCTACACCTTC. Translation gives CASSYSPRDLVLYGYTF.

This clonotype was recorded at least ten times. This chain joins TRBV7-9 and TRBJ2-4, with D perhaps TRBD1 (6 bases). The germline gives CDR1 SEHNR, CDR2 FQNEAQ (reference sequence). The CDR3 spans 16 residues. Trimming pared 5 bases from V and 3 bases from J, leaving 17 bases between. The CDR3, as DNA: TGTGCCAGCAGCCCTTGGGACACGTTGTACAAAAACATTCAGTACTTC. Translated, it gives CASSPWDTLYKNIQYF.

This chain joins TRBV6-6 and TRBJ1-5; D remains ambiguous. Per the germline V gene, CDR1 is MNHNY and CDR2 is SVGAGI (reference sequence). This CDR3 spans 14 amino acids. Trimming cost V 3 bases and J 6 bases, with 12 bases left between them. CDR3 in amino acids: CASSYKVTRQPQHF. Written as DNA, the CDR3 is TGTGCCAGCAGTTATAAGGTCACCCGTCAGCCCCAGCATTTT.

In this sample, this clonotype turned up many times. V gene TRBV6-5 combines with J gene TRBJ1-1; maybe TRBD1 (5 bases). The CDR3 extends over 15 amino acids. CDR1 and CDR2 (germline): MNHEY, SVGAGI. Between the trimmed V and J ends, which lost 0 bases and 1 base, there was a span of 9 bases. The CDR3 sequence: CASSYSRGKNTEAFF. CDR3 sequence (DNA): TGTGCCAGCAGTTACTCGAGGGGAAAGAACACTGAAGCTTTCTTT.

This clonotype showed up just a few times. V gene TRBV6-2 or TRBV6-3 combines with J gene TRBJ2-5, with TRBD1 as a possible D gene (6 bases). V was pared by 5 bases and J by 2 bases, with 12 bases between. This CDR3 region has 14 residues. Germline V gene lookup returns CDR1 MNHEY and CDR2 SVGEGT. CDR3 sequence (DNA): TGTGCCAGCAGTCGCGACCAGGGGCAAGAGACCCAGTACTTC. Its translation: CASSRDQGQETQYF.

The chain links TRBV5-6 to TRBJ1-6; TRBD1 is a possible D gene (5 bases). This CDR3 is built from 16 residues. Germline assignment: CDR1 SGHDT and CDR2 YYEEEE. The V and J ends lost 3 bases and 6 bases respectively, with 16 bases between them. This CDR3 reads CASSSGLIDINSPLHF. CDR3 DNA: TGTGCCAGCAGCTCGGGGCTGATAGATATTAATTCACCCCTCCACTTT.